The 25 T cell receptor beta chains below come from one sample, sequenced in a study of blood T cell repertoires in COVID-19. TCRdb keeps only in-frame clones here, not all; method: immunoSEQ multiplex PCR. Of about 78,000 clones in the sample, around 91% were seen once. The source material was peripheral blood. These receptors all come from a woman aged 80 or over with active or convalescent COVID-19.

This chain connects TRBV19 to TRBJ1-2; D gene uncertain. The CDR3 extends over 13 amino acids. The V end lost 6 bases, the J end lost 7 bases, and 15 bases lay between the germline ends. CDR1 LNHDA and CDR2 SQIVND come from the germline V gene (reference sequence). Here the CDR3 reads CASSPRYFPGYTF. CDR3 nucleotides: TGTGCCAGTAGCCCGAGATACTTCCCTGGCTACACCTTC. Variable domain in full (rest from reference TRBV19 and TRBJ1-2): DGGITQSPKYLFRKEGQNVTLSCEQNLNHDAMYWYRQDPGQGLRLIYYSQIVNDFQKGDIAEGYSVSREKKESFPLTVTSAQKNPTAFYLCASSPRYFPGYTFGSGTRLTVV.

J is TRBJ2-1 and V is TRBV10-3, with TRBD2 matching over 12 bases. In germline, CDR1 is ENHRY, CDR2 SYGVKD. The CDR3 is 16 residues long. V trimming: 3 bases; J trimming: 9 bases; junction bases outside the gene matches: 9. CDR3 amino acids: CAISDLSSGREGEQFF. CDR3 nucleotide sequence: TGTGCCATCAGTGATCTCTCTAGCGGGAGGGAGGGTGAGCAGTTCTTC.

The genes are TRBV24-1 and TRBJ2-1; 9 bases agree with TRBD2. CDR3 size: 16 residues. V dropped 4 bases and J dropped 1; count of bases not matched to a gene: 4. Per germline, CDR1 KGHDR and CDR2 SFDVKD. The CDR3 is CATSDTGLASYNEQFF. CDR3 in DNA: TGTGCCACCAGTGACACGGGACTAGCTTCCTACAATGAGCAGTTCTTC.

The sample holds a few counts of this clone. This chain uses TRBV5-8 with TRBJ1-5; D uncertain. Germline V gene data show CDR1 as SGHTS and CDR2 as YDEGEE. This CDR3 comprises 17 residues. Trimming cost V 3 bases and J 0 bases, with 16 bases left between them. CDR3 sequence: CASSSMYSFDSNQPQHF. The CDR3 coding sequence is TGTGCCAGCAGCTCTATGTATAGCTTTGATAGCAATCAGCCCCAGCATTTT.

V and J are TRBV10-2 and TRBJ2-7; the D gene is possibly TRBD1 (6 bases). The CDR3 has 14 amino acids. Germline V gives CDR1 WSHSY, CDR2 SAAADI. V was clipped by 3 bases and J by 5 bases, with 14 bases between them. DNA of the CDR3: TGCGCCAGCAGTGAACCGGGACACCGGGACGAGCAGTACTTC. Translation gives CASSEPGHRDEQYF.

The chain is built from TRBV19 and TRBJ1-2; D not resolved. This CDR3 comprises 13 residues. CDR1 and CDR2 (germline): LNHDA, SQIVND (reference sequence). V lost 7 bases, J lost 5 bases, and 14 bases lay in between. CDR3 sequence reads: CASTPQAKYGYTF. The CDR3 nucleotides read TGTGCCAGTACCCCCCAGGCAAAGTATGGCTACACCTTC.

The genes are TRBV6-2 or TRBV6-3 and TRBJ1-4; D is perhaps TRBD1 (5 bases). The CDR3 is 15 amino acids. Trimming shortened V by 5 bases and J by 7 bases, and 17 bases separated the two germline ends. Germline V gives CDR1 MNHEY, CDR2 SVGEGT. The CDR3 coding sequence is TGTGCCAGCAGTATCGGAGGGAACGGGGCTGAAAAACTGTTTTTT. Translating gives CASSIGGNGAEKLFF.

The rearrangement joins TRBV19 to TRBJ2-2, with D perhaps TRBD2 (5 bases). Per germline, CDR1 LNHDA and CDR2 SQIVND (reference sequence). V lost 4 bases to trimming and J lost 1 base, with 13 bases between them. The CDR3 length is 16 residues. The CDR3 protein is CASSRLGSGNTGELFF. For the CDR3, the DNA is TGTGCCAGTAGTAGATTAGGGAGCGGGAACACCGGGGAGCTGTTTTTT. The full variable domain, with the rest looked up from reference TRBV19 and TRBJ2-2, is DGGITQSPKYLFRKEGQNVTLSCEQNLNHDAMYWYRQDPGQGLRLIYYSQIVNDFQKGDIAEGYSVSREKKESFPLTVTSAQKNPTAFYLCASSRLGSGNTGELFFGEGSRLTVL.

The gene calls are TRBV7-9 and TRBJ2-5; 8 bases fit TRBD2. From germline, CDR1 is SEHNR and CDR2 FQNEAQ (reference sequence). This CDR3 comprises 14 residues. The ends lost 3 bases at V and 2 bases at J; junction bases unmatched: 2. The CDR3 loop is CASSFTSGQETQYF. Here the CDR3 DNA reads TGTGCCAGCAGCTTTACTAGCGGACAAGAGACCCAGTACTTC.

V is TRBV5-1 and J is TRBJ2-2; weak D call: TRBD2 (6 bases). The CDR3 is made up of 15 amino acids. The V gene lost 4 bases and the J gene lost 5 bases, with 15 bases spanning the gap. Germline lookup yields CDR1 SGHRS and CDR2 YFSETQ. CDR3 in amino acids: CASSRTGVGTGELFF. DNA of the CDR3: TGCGCCAGCAGCCGGACGGGAGTCGGTACCGGGGAGCTGTTTTTT.

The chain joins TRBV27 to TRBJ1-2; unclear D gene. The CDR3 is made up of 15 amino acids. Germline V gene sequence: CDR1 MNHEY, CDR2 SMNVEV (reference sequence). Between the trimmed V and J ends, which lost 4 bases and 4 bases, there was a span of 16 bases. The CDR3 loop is CASSSRQQFPYGYTF. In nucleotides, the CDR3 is TGTGCCAGCAGTTCAAGGCAACAGTTCCCCTATGGCTACACCTTC.

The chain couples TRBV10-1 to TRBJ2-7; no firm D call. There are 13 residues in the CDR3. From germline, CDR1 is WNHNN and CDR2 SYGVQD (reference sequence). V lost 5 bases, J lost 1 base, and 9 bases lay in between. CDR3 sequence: CASSPGTSYEQYF. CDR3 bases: TGCGCCAGCAGTCCAGGCACTTCCTACGAGCAGTACTTC.

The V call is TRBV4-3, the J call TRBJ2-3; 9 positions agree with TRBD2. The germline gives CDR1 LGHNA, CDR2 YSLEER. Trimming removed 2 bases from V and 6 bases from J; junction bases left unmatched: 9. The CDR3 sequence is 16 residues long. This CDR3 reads CASSQIAGAHLDTQYF. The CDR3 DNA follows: TGCGCCAGCAGCCAAATAGCGGGAGCCCACTTGGATACGCAGTATTTT.

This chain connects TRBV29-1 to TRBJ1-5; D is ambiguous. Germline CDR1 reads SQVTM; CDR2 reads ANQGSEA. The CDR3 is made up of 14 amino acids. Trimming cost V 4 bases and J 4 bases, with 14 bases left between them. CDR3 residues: CSVGEAGFNQPQHF. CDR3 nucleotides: TGCAGCGTTGGGGAGGCAGGATTTAATCAGCCCCAGCATTTT. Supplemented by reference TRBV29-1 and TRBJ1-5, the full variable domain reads SAVISQKPSRDICQRGTSLTIQCQVDSQVTMMFWYRQQPGQSLTLIATANQGSEATYESGFVIDKFPISRPNLTFSTLTVSNMSPEDSSIYLCSVGEAGFNQPQHFGDGTRLSIL.

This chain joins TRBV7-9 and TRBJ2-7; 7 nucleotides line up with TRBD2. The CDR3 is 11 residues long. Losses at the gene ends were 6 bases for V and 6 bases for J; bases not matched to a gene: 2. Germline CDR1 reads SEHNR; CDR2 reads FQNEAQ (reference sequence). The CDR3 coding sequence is TGTGCCAGCAGGCGGGAGAGCGAGCAGTACTTC. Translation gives CASRRESEQYF. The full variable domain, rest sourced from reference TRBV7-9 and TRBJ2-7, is DTGVSQNPRHKITKRGQNVTFRCDPISEHNRLYWYRQTLGQGPEFLTYFQNEAQLEKSRLLSDRFSAERPKGSFSTLEIQRTEQGDSAMYLCASRRESEQYFGPGTRLTVT.

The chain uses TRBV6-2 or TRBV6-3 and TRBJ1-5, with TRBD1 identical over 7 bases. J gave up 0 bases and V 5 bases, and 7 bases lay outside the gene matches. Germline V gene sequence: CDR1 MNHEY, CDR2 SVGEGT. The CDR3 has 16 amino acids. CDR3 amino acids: CASSGQVGYSNQPQHF. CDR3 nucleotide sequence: TGTGCCAGCAGTGGACAGGTCGGATATAGCAATCAGCCCCAGCATTTT.

The CDR3 is CASSFPMTGEKLFF. The CDR3 nucleotides read TGTGCCAGCAGTTTCCCGATGACGGGGGAAAAACTGTTTTTT. This rearrangement joins TRBV28 to TRBJ1-4, with D unclear. V was trimmed by 3 bases and J by 8 bases, leaving 13 bases between them. Germline V gene lookup returns CDR1 MDHEN and CDR2 SYDVKM. The CDR3 runs 14 residues.

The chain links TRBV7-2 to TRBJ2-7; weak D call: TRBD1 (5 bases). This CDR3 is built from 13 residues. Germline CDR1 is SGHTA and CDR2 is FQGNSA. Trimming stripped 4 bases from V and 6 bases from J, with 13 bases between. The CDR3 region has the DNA TGTGCCAGCAGCTCTCAGGGTATGGGCGAGCAGTACTTC. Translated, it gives CASSSQGMGEQYF.

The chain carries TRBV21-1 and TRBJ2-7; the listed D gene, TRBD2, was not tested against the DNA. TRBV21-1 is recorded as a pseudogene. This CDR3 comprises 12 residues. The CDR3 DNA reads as TGTGCCAGCAGCACTTTAATCTACGAGCAGTACTTC. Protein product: CASSTLIYEQYF.

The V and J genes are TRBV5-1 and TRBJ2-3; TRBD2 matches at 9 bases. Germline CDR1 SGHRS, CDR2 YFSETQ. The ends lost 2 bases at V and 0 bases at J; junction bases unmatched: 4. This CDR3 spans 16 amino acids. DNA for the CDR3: TGCGCCAGCAGCTTACCTCTAGCGGGAAGCACAGATACGCAGTATTTT. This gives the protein CASSLPLAGSTDTQYF.

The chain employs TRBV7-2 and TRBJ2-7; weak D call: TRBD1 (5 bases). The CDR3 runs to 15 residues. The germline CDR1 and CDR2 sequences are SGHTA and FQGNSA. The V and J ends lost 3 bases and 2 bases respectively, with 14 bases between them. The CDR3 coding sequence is TGTGCCAGCAGCTTGCCCAGGGCGGAAACCTACGAGCAGTACTTC. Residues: CASSLPRAETYEQYF.

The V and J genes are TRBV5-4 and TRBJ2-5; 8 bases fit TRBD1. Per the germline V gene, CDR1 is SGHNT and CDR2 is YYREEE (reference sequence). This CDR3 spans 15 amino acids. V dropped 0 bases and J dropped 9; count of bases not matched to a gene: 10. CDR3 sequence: CASSLEVGQGSAQYF. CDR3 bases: TGTGCCAGCAGCTTGGAGGTCGGACAGGGATCAGCCCAGTACTTC.

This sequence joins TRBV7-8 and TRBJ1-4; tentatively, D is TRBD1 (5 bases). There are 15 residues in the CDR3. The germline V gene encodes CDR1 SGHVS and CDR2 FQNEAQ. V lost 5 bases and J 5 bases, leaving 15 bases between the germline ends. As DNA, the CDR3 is TGTGCCAGCAGCCTCTCGGGGGGTAAAAATGAAAAACTGTTTTTT. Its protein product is CASSLSGGKNEKLFF. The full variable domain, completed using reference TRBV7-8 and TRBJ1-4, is GAGVSQSPRYKVAKRGQDVALRCDPISGHVSLFWYQQALGQGPEFLTYFQNEAQLDKSGLPSDRFFAERPEGSVSTLKIQRTQQEDSAVYLCASSLSGGKNEKLFFGSGTQLSVL.

The CDR3 DNA is TGCGCCAGCAGTGAATCAAGACAGACGGAGCAGTTCTTC. Amino acid sequence: CASSESRQTEQFF. The V gene is TRBV5-1, the J gene TRBJ2-1, with a tentative D call TRBD1 (5 bases). The germline gives CDR1 SGHRS, CDR2 YFSETQ. This CDR3 is 13 amino acids long. V lost 5 bases to trimming and J lost 10 bases, with 16 bases between them.

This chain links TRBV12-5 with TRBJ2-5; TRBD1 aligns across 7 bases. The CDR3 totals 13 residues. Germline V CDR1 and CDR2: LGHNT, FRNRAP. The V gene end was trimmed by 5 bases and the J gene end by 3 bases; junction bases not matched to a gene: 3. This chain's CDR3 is CASGRTGKETQYF. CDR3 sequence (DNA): TGTGCTAGTGGTAGGACAGGAAAAGAGACCCAGTACTTC.